One and the same sample provided the 23 T cell receptor beta chains below, sequenced in a study of T-cell reconstitution after alpha-beta-depleted transplantation in children. Unique molecular identifiers were used to barcode this TCRbeta library. One entry per CDR3 protein, called by TCRdb with MiXCR from the PCR reads. The sample has a few hundred thousand distinct CDR3 sequences, approximately 9.8% seen once. Material: PBMCs from the stem cell graft donor, obtained from the stem cell graft. The source of these receptors is a human donor who donated a stem cell graft to a child with SCID.

This clonotype was counted many times. CDR3: CASSRRGQTYEQYF. In DNA form, the CDR3 reads TGTGCCAGCAGCCGACGCGGACAGACCTACGAGCAGTACTTC. The chain is built from TRBV6-1 and TRBJ2-7; D might be TRBD1 (6 bases). V lost 6 bases and J lost 2, with 14 bases in between. This CDR3 is 14 amino acids long. CDR1 is MNHNS, CDR2 SASEGT, per germline.

This clonotype was recorded at least ten times. The V and J genes are TRBV15 and TRBJ1-1; D is perhaps TRBD1 (5 bases). This CDR3 is built from 12 residues. V lost 5 bases and J 5 bases, leaving 9 bases between the germline ends. Germline-derived CDR1 and CDR2 are LNHNV and YYDKDF (reference sequence). This CDR3 is CATSWGKTEAFF. CDR3 DNA sequence: TGTGCCACCAGCTGGGGGAAGACTGAAGCTTTCTTT.

The J gene is TRBJ2-3, the V gene TRBV20-1; the match to TRBD2 covers 12 bases. The germline gives CDR1 DFQATT, CDR2 SNEGSKA (reference sequence). CDR3 length equals 16 residues. V gave up 3 bases and J gave up 6 bases; unmatched junction bases: 10. The CDR3 loop is CSARDDGLAGLDTQYF. The CDR3 nucleotides are TGCAGTGCTAGGGACGATGGACTAGCGGGGTTGGATACGCAGTATTTT.

This clonotype occurred many times. The chain employs TRBV20-1 and TRBJ1-2; D may be TRBD1 (5 bases). Germline CDR1 DFQATT, CDR2 SNEGSKA (reference sequence). The CDR3 sequence is 12 residues long. Between the trimmed V and J ends, which lost 1 base and 7 bases, there was a span of 10 bases. CDR3 region: CSARGDYGGYTF. In nucleotides, the CDR3 is TGCAGTGCTAGAGGGGACTATGGTGGCTACACCTTC.

This clonotype was counted many times. The genes are TRBV5-1 and TRBJ2-1; 9 positions agree with TRBD2. Germline V gene sequence: CDR1 SGHRS, CDR2 YFSETQ. The V gene end was trimmed by 3 bases and the J gene end by 1 base; junction bases not matched to a gene: 5. The CDR3 length is 16 residues. The CDR3: CASSYGLAPSYNEQFF. CDR3 nucleotides: TGCGCCAGCAGCTATGGACTAGCGCCTTCCTACAATGAGCAGTTCTTC.

This clonotype was counted many times. The chain uses TRBV12-3 or TRBV12-4 and TRBJ1-1; D gene ambiguous. Trimming removed 6 bases at V and 1 base at J, with 9 bases between. The CDR3 runs to 13 residues. CDR3 loop: CASRSDENTEAFF. The CDR3 region has the DNA TGTGCCAGCAGGTCGGACGAGAACACTGAAGCTTTCTTT.

This clonotype was seen at least ten times. V and J are TRBV5-5 and TRBJ2-3; TRBD2 is a possible D gene (6 bases). Germline V lookup: CDR1 SGHKS, CDR2 YYEKEE (reference sequence). Trimming took off 1 base at V and 1 base at J, with 13 bases between the two ends. The CDR3 has 16 residues. CDR3 residues: CASSLYRGGGTDTQYF. CDR3 nucleotide sequence: TGTGCCAGCAGCTTGTATCGGGGCGGGGGCACAGATACGCAGTATTTT.

This clonotype was seen repeatedly, ten times or more. V usage is TRBV7-3 and J usage is TRBJ2-3, with D possibly matching TRBD2 (6 bases). Per germline, CDR1 SGHTA and CDR2 FQGTGA. This CDR3 is 13 amino acids long. V was trimmed by 3 bases and J by 4 bases, leaving 8 bases between them. CDR3 nucleotides: TGTGCCAGCAGCTTCACGGGGGCAGATACGCAGTATTTT. Encoded protein: CASSFTGADTQYF.

This clonotype was picked up many times. V is TRBV28 and J is TRBJ2-2, with D unclear. V lost 6 bases and J 1 base, leaving 3 bases between the germline ends. The V gene's germline CDR1 is MDHEN and CDR2 SYDVKM. The CDR3 is 12 amino acids. The CDR3 spells CASSGNTGELFF. CDR3 in DNA: TGTGCCAGCAGCGGGAACACCGGGGAGCTGTTTTTT.

There are many counts of this clonotype. V and J are TRBV6-2 or TRBV6-3 and TRBJ1-1; D is undetermined. This CDR3 is 13 amino acids long. Looked up from germline, CDR1 is MNHEY and CDR2 is SVGEGT. V lost 6 bases to trimming and J lost 4 bases, with 12 bases between them. This CDR3 is CASSGPVRTEAFF. In nucleotides, the CDR3 is TGTGCCAGCAGCGGACCGGTCCGCACTGAAGCTTTCTTT.

V is TRBV20-1 and J is TRBJ1-1; D not certain. The V end was cut by 2 bases, the J end by 1 base, with 5 bases between. This CDR3 is 12 amino acids long. CDR1 DFQATT and CDR2 SNEGSKA come from the germline V gene (reference sequence). The CDR3 loop reads CSARSRNTEAFF. The CDR3 DNA is TGCAGTGCTAGAAGCAGGAACACTGAAGCTTTCTTT.

This clonotype was found many times. CDR3 bases: TGCAGCGTTGATGGCGATTTTATCACGCAGTATTTT. As protein: CSVDGDFITQYF. The rearrangement uses TRBV29-1 and TRBJ2-3; D not resolved. V lost 3 bases, J lost 9 bases, and 13 bases lay in between. There are 12 residues in the CDR3. Per the germline V gene, CDR1 is SQVTM and CDR2 is ANQGSEA.

Many counts were recorded for this clonotype. The V and J genes are TRBV29-1 and TRBJ2-5; TRBD1 or TRBD2 may be the D gene (5 bases each). Trimming removed 1 base from V and 9 bases from J, with 18 bases in between. The CDR3 sequence is 14 residues long. In germline, CDR1 is SQVTM, CDR2 ANQGSEA. The CDR3 reads CSVEGGVNADSQYF. DNA for the CDR3: TGCAGCGTTGAAGGAGGGGTGAACGCGGATTCCCAGTACTTC.

This clonotype was observed at least ten times. This rearrangement joins TRBV5-1 to TRBJ2-7, with D uncertain. The CDR3 is 14 amino acids. Germline V CDR1 and CDR2: SGHRS, YFSETQ. Trimming left V 0 bases short and J 2 bases short, with 9 bases between. The CDR3 DNA sequence: TGCGCCAGCAGCTTGGAAGTCAGTACCTACGAGCAGTACTTC. It encodes CASSLEVSTYEQYF.

This clonotype appeared many times. V gene TRBV18 combines with J gene TRBJ1-2, with 7 bases lining up with TRBD1. The CDR3 consists of 12 residues. The J segment lost 8 bases and the V segment lost 9 bases, leaving 9 bases of the junction unmatched. Germline assignment: CDR1 KGHSH and CDR2 LQKENI. The CDR3: CARPRGLEGYTF. CDR3 nucleotides: TGTGCCAGGCCTAGGGGGCTGGAAGGCTACACCTTC. Together with reference TRBV18 and TRBJ1-2, the CDR3 gives the full variable domain: NAGVMQNPRHLVRRRGQEARLRCSPMKGHSHVYWYRQLPEEGLKFMVYLQKENIIDESGMPKERFSAEFPKEGPSILRIQQVVRGDSAAYFCARPRGLEGYTFGSGTRLTVV.

At least ten counts were recorded for this clonotype. CDR3 in amino acids: CASTRRAGRDEQYF. CDR3 DNA: TGTGCCAGCACCCGGCGGGCAGGGAGGGACGAGCAGTACTTC. J is TRBJ2-7 and V is TRBV12-3 or TRBV12-4; 7 nucleotides align to TRBD2. This CDR3 contains 14 residues. Germline trimming cut 7 bases from V and 5 bases from J; bases unmatched to any gene: 11.

This clonotype came up a few times. The V call is TRBV5-1, the J call TRBJ2-5; unclear D gene. V was pared by 4 bases and J by 0 bases, with 7 bases between. The CDR3 length is 13 residues. Germline V lookup: CDR1 SGHRS, CDR2 YFSETQ. The CDR3 DNA reads TGCGCCAGCAGCGTATCAAACCAAGAGACCCAGTACTTC. It yields the protein CASSVSNQETQYF.

At least ten counts were recorded for this clonotype. CDR3 DNA: TGTGCCAGCACCCGGGAGGGGGAGCAGTTCTTC. Translated: CASTREGEQFF. The chain couples TRBV2 to TRBJ2-1; 8 bases are shared with TRBD2. The junction had 3 bases not matched to a gene; V was cut back by 7 bases and J by 10 bases. Looked up from germline, CDR1 is SNHLY and CDR2 is FYNNEI. This CDR3 is 11 amino acids long. The full variable domain, its missing parts supplied by reference TRBV2 and TRBJ2-1, is EPEVTQTPSHQVTQMGQEVILRCVPISNHLYFYWYRQILGQKVEFLVSFYNNEISEKSEIFDDQFSVERPDGSNFTLKIRSTKLEDSAMYFCASTREGEQFFGPGTRLTVL.

This clonotype was counted many times. CDR3 sequence reads: CSAWGGGRRRQPQHF. The CDR3 bases are TGCAGTGCTTGGGGAGGGGGTAGAAGAAGGCAGCCCCAGCATTTT. V usage is TRBV20-1 and J usage is TRBJ1-5; weak D call: TRBD1 (6 bases). This CDR3 spans 15 amino acids. V was clipped by 5 bases and J by 7 bases, with 21 bases between them. Germline CDR1 reads DFQATT; CDR2 reads SNEGSKA (reference sequence).

This clonotype was counted between two and nine times. The V call is TRBV20-1, the J call TRBJ1-5; D is unresolved. Deletions cut 3 bases from V and 4 bases from J, with 10 bases between. The CDR3 runs 13 residues. Germline V gives CDR1 DFQATT, CDR2 SNEGSKA (reference sequence). CDR3 coding DNA: TGCAGTGCTAGGCGTCCGGATAATCAGCCCCAGCATTTT. Protein: CSARRPDNQPQHF.

At least ten counts were recorded for this clonotype. The chain uses TRBV6-5 and TRBJ1-3, with D unresolved. V was shortened by 0 bases and J by 0 bases, with 6 bases between the two germline ends. The length of the CDR3 is 15 residues. Germline CDR1 MNHEY, CDR2 SVGAGI. The CDR3 protein is CASSYSVGSGNTIYF. The CDR3 DNA sequence: TGTGCCAGCAGTTACTCGGTGGGCTCTGGAAACACCATATATTTT.

Ten or more counts support this clonotype. The chain carries TRBV20-1 and TRBJ1-2; 8 positions match TRBD1. The germline V gene has CDR1 DFQATT and CDR2 SNEGSKA (reference sequence). V lost 6 bases, J lost 4 bases, and 7 bases stayed unmatched. The CDR3 runs to 13 residues. CDR3 region: CSAETGEIYGYTF. CDR3 coding DNA: TGCAGTGCCGAGACAGGGGAAATCTATGGCTACACCTTC.

The chain couples TRBV29-1 to TRBJ2-1; D remains unclear. CDR1 is SQVTM, CDR2 ANQGSEA, per germline. The CDR3 is 14 amino acids. Trimming removed 6 bases from V and 0 bases from J, with 12 bases in between. This CDR3 reads CSVGYKSSYNEQFF. The DNA of the CDR3 is TGCAGCGTCGGTTATAAGAGCTCCTACAATGAGCAGTTCTTC.